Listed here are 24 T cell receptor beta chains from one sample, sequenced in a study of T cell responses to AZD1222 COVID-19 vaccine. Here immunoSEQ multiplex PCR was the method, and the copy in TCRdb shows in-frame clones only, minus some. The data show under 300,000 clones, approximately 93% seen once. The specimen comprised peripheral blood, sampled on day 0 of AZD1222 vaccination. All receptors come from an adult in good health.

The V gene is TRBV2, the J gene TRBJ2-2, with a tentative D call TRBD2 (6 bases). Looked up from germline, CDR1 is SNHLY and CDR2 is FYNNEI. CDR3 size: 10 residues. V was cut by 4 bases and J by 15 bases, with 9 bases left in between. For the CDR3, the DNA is TGTGCCAGCAGTGTCGGGAGAATGTTTTTT. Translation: CASSVGRMFF.

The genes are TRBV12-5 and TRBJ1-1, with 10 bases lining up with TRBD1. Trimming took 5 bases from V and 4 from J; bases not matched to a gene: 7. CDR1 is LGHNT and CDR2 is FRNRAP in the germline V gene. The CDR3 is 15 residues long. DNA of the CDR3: TGTGCTAGTGGTACCGACAGGGGGCTTTCCACTGAAGCTTTCTTT. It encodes CASGTDRGLSTEAFF.

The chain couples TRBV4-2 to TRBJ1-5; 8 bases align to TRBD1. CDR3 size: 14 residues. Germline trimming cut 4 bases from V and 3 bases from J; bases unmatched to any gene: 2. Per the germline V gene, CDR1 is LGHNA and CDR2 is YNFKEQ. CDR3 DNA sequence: TGTGCCAGCAGCCCGGGACAGGTCAATCAGCCCCAGCATTTT. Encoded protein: CASSPGQVNQPQHF.

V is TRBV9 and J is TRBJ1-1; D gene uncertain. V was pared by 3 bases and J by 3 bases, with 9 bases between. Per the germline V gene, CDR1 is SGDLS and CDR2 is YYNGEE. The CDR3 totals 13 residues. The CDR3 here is CASSARHDTEAFF. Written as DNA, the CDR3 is TGTGCCAGCAGCGCCCGACACGACACTGAAGCTTTCTTT.

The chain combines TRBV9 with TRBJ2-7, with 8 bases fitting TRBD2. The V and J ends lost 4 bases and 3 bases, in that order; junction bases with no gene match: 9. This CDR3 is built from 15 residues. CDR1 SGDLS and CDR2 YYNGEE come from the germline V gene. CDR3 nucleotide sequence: TGTGCCAGCAGCCCCCGAGCTAGCGGGTACTACGAGCAGTACTTC. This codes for CASSPRASGYYEQYF.

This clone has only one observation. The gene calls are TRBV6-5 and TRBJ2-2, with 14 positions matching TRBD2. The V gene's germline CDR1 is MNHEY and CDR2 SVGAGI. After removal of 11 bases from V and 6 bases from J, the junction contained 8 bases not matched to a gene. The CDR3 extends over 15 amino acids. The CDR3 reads CACWTSGGIPGELFF. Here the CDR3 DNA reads TGTGCCTGCTGGACTAGCGGGGGGATCCCCGGGGAGCTGTTTTTT.

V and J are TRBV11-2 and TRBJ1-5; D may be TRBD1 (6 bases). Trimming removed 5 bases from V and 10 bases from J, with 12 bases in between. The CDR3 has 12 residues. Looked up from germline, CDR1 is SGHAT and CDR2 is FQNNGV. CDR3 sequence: CASSAEQGPQHF. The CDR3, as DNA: TGTGCCAGCAGCGCAGAACAGGGACCCCAGCATTTT.

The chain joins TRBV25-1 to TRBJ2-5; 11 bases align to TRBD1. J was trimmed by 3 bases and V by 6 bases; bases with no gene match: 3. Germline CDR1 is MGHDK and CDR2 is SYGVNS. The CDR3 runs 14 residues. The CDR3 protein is CASSRDRGKETQYF. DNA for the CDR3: TGTGCCAGCAGCAGGGACAGGGGGAAAGAGACCCAGTACTTC.

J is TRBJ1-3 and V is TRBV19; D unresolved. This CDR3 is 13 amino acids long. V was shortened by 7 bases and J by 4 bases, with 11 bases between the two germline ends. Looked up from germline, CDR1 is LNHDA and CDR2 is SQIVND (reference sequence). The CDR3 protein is CASTNRGGNTIYF. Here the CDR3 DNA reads TGTGCCAGTACCAACCGCGGGGGAAACACCATATATTTT. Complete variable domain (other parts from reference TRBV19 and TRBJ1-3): DGGITQSPKYLFRKEGQNVTLSCEQNLNHDAMYWYRQDPGQGLRLIYYSQIVNDFQKGDIAEGYSVSREKKESFPLTVTSAQKNPTAFYLCASTNRGGNTIYFGEGSWLTVV.

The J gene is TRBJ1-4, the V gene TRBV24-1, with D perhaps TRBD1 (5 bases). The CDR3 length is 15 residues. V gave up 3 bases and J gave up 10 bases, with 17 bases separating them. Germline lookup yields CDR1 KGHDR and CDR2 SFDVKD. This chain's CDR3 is CATSDPGRGDGKLFF. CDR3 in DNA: TGTGCCACCAGTGATCCGGGCCGGGGCGACGGAAAACTGTTTTTT.

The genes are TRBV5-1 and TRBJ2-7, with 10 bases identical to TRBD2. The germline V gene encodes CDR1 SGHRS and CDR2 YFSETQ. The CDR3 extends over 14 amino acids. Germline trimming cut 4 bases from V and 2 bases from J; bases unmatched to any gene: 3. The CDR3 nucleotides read TGCGCCAGCAGCCACACTAGCGGGACCTACGAGCAGTACTTC. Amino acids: CASSHTSGTYEQYF.

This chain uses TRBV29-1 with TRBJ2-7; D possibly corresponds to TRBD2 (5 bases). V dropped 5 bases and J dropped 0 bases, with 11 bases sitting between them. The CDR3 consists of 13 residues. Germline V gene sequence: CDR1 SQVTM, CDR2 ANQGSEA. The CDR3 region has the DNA TGCAGCGTTCAAACGGGGTCCTCCTACGAGCAGTACTTC. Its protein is CSVQTGSSYEQYF.

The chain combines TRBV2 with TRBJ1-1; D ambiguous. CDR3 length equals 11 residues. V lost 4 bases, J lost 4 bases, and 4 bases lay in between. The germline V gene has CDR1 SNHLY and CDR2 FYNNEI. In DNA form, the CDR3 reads TGTGCCAGCAGTGTTGTCACTGAAGCTTTCTTT. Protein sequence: CASSVVTEAFF. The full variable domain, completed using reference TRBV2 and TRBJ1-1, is EPEVTQTPSHQVTQMGQEVILRCVPISNHLYFYWYRQILGQKVEFLVSFYNNEISEKSEIFDDQFSVERPDGSNFTLKIRSTKLEDSAMYFCASSVVTEAFFGQGTRLTVV.

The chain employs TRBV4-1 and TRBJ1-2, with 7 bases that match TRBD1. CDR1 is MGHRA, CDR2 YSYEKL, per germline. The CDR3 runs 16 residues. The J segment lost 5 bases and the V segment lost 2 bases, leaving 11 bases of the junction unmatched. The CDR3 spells CASSQPIQGKGYGYTF. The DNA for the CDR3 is TGCGCCAGCAGCCAACCGATACAGGGGAAAGGGTATGGCTACACCTTC.

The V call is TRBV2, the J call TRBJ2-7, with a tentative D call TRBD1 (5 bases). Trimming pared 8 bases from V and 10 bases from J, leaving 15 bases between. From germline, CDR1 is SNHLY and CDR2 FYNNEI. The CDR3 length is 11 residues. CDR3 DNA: TGTGCCAGCCTACAGGTGGGGCTTCAGTACTTC. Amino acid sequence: CASLQVGLQYF.

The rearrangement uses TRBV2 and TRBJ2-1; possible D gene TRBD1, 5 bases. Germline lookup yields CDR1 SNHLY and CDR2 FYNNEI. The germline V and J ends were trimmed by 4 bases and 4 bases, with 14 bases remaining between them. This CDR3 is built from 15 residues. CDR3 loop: CASSAPLGPYNEQFF. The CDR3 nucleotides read TGTGCCAGCAGTGCCCCCCTGGGGCCGTACAATGAGCAGTTCTTC.

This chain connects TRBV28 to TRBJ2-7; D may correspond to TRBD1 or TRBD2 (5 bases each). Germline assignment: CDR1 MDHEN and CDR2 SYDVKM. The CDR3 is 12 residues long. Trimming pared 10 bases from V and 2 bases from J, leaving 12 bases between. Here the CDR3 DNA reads TGTGCCATTGGGACGCCGCCCTACGAGCAGTACTTC. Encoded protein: CAIGTPPYEQYF. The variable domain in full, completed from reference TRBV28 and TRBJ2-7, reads DVKVTQSSRYLVKRTGEKVFLECVQDMDHENMFWYRQDPGLGLRLIYFSYDVKMKEKGDIPEGYSVSREKKERFSLILESASTNQTSMYLCAIGTPPYEQYFGPGTRLTVT.

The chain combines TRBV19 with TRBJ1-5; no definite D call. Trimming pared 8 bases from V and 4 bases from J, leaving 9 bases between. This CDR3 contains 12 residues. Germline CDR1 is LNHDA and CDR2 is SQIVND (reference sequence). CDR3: CASSRANQPQHF. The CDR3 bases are TGTGCCAGTTCCCGGGCTAATCAGCCCCAGCATTTT.

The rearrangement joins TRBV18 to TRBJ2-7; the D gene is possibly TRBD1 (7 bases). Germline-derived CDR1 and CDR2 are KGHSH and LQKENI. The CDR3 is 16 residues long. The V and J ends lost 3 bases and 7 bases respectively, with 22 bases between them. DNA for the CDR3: TGTGCCAGCTCACCCCGGGCCGGGACAGCTGGAGGGGAGCAGTACTTC. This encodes CASSPRAGTAGGEQYF.

CDR3 loop: CASSEPGQITGELFF. CDR3 coding DNA: TGTGCCAGCAGCGAACCGGGACAGATAACCGGGGAGCTGTTTTTT. The V call is TRBV4-2, the J call TRBJ2-2; TRBD1 matches 7 bases. There are 15 residues in the CDR3. Germline values: CDR1 LGHNA, CDR2 YNFKEQ. The junction had 8 bases not matched to a gene; V was cut back by 5 bases and J by 5 bases.

The CDR3 DNA reads TGTGCCAGCAGCCAGGCGGGGGGGCTTTCCTACAATGAGCAGTTCTTC. As protein: CASSQAGGLSYNEQFF. The V and J genes are TRBV3-1 (or the pseudogene TRBV3-2) and TRBJ2-1, with 9 nucleotides matching TRBD2. The CDR3 length is 16 residues. The V gene's germline CDR1 is LGHDT and CDR2 YNNKEL (reference sequence). J was trimmed by 1 base and V by 3 bases; bases with no gene match: 4.

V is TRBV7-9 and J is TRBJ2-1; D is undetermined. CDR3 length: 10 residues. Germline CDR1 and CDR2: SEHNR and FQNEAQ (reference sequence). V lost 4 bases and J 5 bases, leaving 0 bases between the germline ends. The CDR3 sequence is CASSYNEQFF. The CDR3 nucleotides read TGTGCCAGCAGCTACAATGAGCAGTTCTTC.

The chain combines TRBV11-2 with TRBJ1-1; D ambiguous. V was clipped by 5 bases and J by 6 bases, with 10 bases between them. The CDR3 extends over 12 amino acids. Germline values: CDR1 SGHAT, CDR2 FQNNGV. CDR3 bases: TGTGCCAGCAGCCCCGGGAGTTCTGAAGCTTTCTTT. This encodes CASSPGSSEAFF.

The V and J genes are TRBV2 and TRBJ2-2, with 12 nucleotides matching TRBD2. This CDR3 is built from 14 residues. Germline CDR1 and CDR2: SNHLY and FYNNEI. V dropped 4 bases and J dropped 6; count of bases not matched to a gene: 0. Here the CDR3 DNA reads TGTGCCAGCAGTGGACTAGCGGGAGCCGGGGAGCTGTTTTTT. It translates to CASSGLAGAGELFF.